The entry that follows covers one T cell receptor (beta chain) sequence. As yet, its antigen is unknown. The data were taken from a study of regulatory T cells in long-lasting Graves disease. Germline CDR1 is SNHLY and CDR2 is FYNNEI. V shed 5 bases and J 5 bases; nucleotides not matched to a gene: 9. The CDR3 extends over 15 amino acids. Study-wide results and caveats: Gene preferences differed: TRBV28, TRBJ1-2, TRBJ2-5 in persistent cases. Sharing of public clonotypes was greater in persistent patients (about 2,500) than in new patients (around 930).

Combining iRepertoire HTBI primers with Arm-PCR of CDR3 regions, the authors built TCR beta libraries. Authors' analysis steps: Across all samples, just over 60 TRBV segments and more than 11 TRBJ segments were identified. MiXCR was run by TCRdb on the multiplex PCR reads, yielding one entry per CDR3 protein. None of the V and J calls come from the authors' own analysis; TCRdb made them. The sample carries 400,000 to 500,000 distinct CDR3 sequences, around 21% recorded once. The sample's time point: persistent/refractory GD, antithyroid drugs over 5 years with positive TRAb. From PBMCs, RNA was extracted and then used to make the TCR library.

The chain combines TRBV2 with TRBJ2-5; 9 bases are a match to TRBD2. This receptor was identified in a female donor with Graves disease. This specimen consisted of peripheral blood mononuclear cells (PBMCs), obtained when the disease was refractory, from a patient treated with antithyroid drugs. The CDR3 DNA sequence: TGTGCCAGCAGTCACTCCGGGACTAGCAGGGAGACCCAGTACTTC. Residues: CASSHSGTSRETQYF.